This entry lists 8 T cell receptor beta chains sequenced from one sample in a study of blood T cell repertoires in COVID-19. TCRdb's table, derived via immunoSEQ multiplex PCR, lists solely in-frame clones and lacks some. This table holds roughly 300,000 clones, over 75% found once. Source material: PBMCs or T cells enriched from blood (not recorded which). The receptor set was obtained from a woman in her 30s who had recovered from COVID-19.

This clone showed up just once. This chain links TRBV7-2 with TRBJ2-6; 7 bases match TRBD1. The germline CDR1 and CDR2 sequences are SGHTA and FQGNSA. V lost 3 bases to trimming and J lost 0 bases; unmatched junction nucleotides: 8. There are 18 residues in the CDR3. This CDR3 reads CASSFDRASFSGANVLTF. CDR3 bases: TGTGCCAGCAGCTTTGACAGGGCTTCTTTCTCTGGGGCCAACGTCCTGACTTTC.

The CDR3: CASSFGTGWDTQYF. The DNA of the CDR3 is TGTGCCAGCAGTTTTGGGACTGGATGGGATACGCAGTATTTT. The chain couples TRBV6-2 or TRBV6-3 to TRBJ2-3, with D tentatively TRBD2 (6 bases). The CDR3 is made up of 14 amino acids. Deletions cut 4 bases from V and 6 bases from J, with 14 bases between. Looked up from germline, CDR1 is MNHEY and CDR2 is SVGEGT.

The chain couples TRBV4-3 to TRBJ1-6, with TRBD1 matching 8 bases. The length of the CDR3 is 16 residues. Germline V gene sequence: CDR1 LGHNA, CDR2 YSLEER. J gave up 6 bases and V 0 bases, and 4 bases lay outside the gene matches. CDR3 nucleotides: TGCGCCAGCAGCCAAGAGAGACAGGGGCGTAATTCACCCCTCCACTTT. As protein: CASSQERQGRNSPLHF.

This clone has a single count. The genes are TRBV9 and TRBJ2-3, with a tentative D call TRBD2 (6 bases). With 0 bases removed from V and 2 bases from J, the gap between germline ends came to 19 bases. The CDR3 totals 18 residues. Germline-derived CDR1 and CDR2 are SGDLS and YYNGEE. The CDR3 DNA follows: TGTGCCAGCAGCGTAGCCGCCGGTTTGGGACTTAACACAGATACGCAGTATTTT. Encoded protein: CASSVAAGLGLNTDTQYF.

CDR3 nucleotides: TGCGCCAGCAGCGTACAGGGGCCAGGCGGCACTGAAGCTTTCTTT. This translates into CASSVQGPGGTEAFF. The J gene is TRBJ1-1, the V gene TRBV5-1; 7 bases line up with TRBD1. Germline trimming cut 4 bases from V and 4 bases from J; bases unmatched to any gene: 10. The CDR3 sequence is 15 residues long. The germline V gene has CDR1 SGHRS and CDR2 YFSETQ.

The chain joins TRBV28 to TRBJ1-2; 8 bases match TRBD1. V lost 6 bases to trimming and J lost 0 bases; unmatched junction nucleotides: 9. CDR3 length: 16 amino acids. CDR1 is MDHEN and CDR2 is SYDVKM in the germline V gene. CDR3 DNA sequence: TGTGCCAGCAGACAGGACAGGGCCTTTCCTAACTATGGCTACACCTTC. It encodes CASRQDRAFPNYGYTF.

The chain uses TRBV5-8 and TRBJ1-5; D remains ambiguous. This CDR3 spans 14 amino acids. V dropped 2 bases and J dropped 0 bases, with 6 bases sitting between them. Germline lookup yields CDR1 SGHTS and CDR2 YDEGEE. The CDR3: CASSFLNSNQPQHF. CDR3 DNA sequence: TGTGCCAGCAGCTTCTTAAATAGCAATCAGCCCCAGCATTTT. The full variable domain, its missing parts supplied by reference TRBV5-8 and TRBJ1-5, is EAGVTQSPTHLIKTRGQQATLRCSPISGHTSVYWYQQALGLGLQFLLWYDEGEERNRGNFPPRFSGRQFPNYSSELNVNALELEDSALYLCASSFLNSNQPQHFGDGTRLSIL.

The V call is TRBV7-9, the J call TRBJ1-1; possible D gene TRBD1, 5 bases. Germline V gene lookup returns CDR1 SEHNR and CDR2 FQNEAQ (reference sequence). Trimming pared 3 bases from V and 3 bases from J, leaving 11 bases between. CDR3 length: 14 residues. In nucleotides, the CDR3 is TGTGCCAGCAGCTTTTTAGGGGCGGACACTGAAGCTTTCTTT. This gives the protein CASSFLGADTEAFF. Together with reference TRBV7-9 and TRBJ1-1, the CDR3 gives the full variable domain: DTGVSQNPRHKITKRGQNVTFRCDPISEHNRLYWYRQTLGQGPEFLTYFQNEAQLEKSRLLSDRFSAERPKGSFSTLEIQRTEQGDSAMYLCASSFLGADTEAFFGQGTRLTVV.